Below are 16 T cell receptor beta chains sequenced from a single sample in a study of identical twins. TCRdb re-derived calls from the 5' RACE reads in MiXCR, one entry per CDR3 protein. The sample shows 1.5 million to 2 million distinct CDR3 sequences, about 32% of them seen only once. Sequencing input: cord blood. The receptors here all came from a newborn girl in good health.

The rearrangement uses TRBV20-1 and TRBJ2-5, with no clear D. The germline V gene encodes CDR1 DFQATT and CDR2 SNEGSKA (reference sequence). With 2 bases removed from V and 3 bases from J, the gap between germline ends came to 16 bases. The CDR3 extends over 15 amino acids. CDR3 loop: CSARRFSTPKETQYF. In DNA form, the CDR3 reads TGCAGTGCTAGACGGTTTAGTACCCCCAAAGAGACCCAGTACTTC.

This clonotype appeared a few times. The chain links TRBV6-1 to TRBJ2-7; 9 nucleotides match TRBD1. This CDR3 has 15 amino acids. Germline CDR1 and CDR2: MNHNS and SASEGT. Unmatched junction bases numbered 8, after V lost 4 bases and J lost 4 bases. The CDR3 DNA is TGTGCCAGCAGTGTTAGGGACAGGGAAAATTACGAGCAGTACTTC. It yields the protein CASSVRDRENYEQYF.

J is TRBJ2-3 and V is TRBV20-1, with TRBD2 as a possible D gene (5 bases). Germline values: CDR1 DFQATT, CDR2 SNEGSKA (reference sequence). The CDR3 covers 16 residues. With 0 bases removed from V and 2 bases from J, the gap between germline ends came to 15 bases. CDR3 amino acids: CSARDRRLAITDTQYF. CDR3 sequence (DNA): TGCAGTGCTAGAGATAGACGCCTAGCCATCACAGATACGCAGTATTTT.

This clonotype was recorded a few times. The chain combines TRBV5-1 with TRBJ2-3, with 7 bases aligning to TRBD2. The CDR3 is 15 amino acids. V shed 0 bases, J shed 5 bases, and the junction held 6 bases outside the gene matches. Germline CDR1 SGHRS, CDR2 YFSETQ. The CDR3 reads CASSLGGSSGDTQYF. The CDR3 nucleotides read TGCGCCAGCAGCTTGGGAGGGTCTAGCGGAGATACGCAGTATTTT.

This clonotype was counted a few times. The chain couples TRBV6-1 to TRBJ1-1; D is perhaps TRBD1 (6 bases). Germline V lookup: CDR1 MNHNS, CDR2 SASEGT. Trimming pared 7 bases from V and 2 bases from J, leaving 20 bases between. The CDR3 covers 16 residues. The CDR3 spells CASMVPGVRGNTEAFF. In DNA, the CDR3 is TGTGCCAGCATGGTCCCAGGGGTAAGGGGAAACACTGAAGCTTTCTTT.

CDR3 in amino acids: CASSLIRDHIEAFF. The CDR3 DNA sequence: TGTGCCAGCAGCTTGATCAGAGATCACATTGAAGCTTTCTTT. The V call is TRBV11-2, the J call TRBJ1-1; D is unclear. V lost 3 bases and J 7 bases, leaving 15 bases between the germline ends. The CDR3 contains 14 residues. The V gene's germline CDR1 is SGHAT and CDR2 FQNNGV.

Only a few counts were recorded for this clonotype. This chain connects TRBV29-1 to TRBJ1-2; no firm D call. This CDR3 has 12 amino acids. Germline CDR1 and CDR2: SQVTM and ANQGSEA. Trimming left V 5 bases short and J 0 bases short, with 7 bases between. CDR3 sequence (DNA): TGCAGCGTTAGGCACACTAACTATGGCTACACCTTC. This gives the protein CSVRHTNYGYTF. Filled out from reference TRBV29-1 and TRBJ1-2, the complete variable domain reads SAVISQKPSRDICQRGTSLTIQCQVDSQVTMMFWYRQQPGQSLTLIATANQGSEATYESGFVIDKFPISRPNLTFSTLTVSNMSPEDSSIYLCSVRHTNYGYTFGSGTRLTVV.

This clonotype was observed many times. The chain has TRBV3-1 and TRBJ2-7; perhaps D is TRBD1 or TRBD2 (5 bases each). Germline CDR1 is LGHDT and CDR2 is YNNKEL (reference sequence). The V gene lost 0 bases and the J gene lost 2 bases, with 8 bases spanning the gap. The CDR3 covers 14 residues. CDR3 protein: CASSQDLGPYEQYF. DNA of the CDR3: TGTGCCAGCAGCCAAGATTTGGGACCCTACGAGCAGTACTTC.

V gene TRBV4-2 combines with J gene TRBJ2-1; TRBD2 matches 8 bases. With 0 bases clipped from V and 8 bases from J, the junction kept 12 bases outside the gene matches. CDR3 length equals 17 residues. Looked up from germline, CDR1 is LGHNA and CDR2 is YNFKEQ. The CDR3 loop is CASSQDPSGSVRDEQFF. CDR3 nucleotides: TGTGCCAGCAGCCAAGATCCAAGCGGGAGTGTTAGGGATGAGCAGTTCTTC.

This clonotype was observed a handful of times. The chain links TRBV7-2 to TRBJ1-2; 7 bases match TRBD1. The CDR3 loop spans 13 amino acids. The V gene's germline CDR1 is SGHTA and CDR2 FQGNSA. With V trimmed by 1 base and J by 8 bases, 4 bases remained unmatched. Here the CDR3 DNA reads TGTGCCAGCAGCTTAGGGGGGACAGTAGGCTACACCTTC. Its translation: CASSLGGTVGYTF.

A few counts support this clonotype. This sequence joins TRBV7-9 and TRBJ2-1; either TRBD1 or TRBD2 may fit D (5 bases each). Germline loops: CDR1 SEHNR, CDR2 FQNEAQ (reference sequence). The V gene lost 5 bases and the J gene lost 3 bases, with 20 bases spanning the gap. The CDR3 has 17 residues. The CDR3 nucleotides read TGTGCCAGCAGCCGAAACACCGGGACGGTTTACTACAATGAGCAGTTCTTC. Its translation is CASSRNTGTVYYNEQFF. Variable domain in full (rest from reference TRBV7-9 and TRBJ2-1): DTGVSQNPRHKITKRGQNVTFRCDPISEHNRLYWYRQTLGQGPEFLTYFQNEAQLEKSRLLSDRFSAERPKGSFSTLEIQRTEQGDSAMYLCASSRNTGTVYYNEQFFGPGTRLTVL.

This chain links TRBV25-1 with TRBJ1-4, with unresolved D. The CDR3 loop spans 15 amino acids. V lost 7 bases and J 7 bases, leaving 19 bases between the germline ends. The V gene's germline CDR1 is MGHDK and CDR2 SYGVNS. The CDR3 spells CASTGPIFDGEKLFF. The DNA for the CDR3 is TGTGCCAGCACCGGCCCAATCTTCGATGGTGAAAAACTGTTTTTT. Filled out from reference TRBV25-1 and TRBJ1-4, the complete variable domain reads EADIYQTPRYLVIGTGKKITLECSQTMGHDKMYWYQQDPGMELHLIHYSYGVNSTEKGDLSSESTVSRIRTEHFPLTLESARPSHTSQYLCASTGPIFDGEKLFFGSGTQLSVL.

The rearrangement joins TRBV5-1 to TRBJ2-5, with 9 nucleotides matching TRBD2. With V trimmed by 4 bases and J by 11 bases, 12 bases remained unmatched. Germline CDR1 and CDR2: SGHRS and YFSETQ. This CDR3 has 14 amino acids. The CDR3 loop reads CASSAGTSRSEQYF. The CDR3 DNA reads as TGCGCCAGCAGCGCCGGGACTAGCCGGTCTGAGCAGTACTTC.

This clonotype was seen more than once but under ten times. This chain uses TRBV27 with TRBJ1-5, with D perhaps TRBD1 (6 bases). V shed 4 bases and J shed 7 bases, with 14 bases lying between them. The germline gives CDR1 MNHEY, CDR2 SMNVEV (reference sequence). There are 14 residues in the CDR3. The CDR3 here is CASSWGTQGQPQHF. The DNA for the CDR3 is TGTGCCAGCAGTTGGGGGACCCAGGGGCAGCCCCAGCATTTT.

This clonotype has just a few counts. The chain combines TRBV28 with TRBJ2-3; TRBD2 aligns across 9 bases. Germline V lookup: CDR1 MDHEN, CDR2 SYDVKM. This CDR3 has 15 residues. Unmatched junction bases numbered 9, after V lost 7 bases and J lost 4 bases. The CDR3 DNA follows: TGTGCCAGCAACCTTAGCGGGGGAGGTGCAGATACGCAGTATTTT. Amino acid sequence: CASNLSGGGADTQYF. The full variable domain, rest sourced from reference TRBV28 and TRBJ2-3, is DVKVTQSSRYLVKRTGEKVFLECVQDMDHENMFWYRQDPGLGLRLIYFSYDVKMKEKGDIPEGYSVSREKKERFSLILESASTNQTSMYLCASNLSGGGADTQYFGPGTRLTVL.

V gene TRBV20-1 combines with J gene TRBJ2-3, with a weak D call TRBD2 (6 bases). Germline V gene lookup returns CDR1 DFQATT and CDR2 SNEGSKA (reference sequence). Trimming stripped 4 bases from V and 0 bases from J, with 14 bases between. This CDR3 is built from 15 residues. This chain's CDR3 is CSAIWVEGSTDTQYF. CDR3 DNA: TGCAGTGCTATATGGGTGGAGGGGAGCACAGATACGCAGTATTTT.